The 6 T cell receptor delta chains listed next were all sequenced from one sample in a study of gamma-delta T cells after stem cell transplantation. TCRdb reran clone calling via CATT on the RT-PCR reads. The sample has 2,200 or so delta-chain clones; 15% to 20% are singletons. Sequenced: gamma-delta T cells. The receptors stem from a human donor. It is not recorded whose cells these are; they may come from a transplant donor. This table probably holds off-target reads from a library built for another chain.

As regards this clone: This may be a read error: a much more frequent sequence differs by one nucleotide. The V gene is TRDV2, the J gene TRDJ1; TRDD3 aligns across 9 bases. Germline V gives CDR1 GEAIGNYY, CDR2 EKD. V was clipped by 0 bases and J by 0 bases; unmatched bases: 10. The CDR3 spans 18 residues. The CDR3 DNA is TGTGCCTGTGACACCGTACTGGGGGACCCGTTCAACACCGATAAACTCATCTTT. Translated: CACDTVLGDPFNTDKLIF.

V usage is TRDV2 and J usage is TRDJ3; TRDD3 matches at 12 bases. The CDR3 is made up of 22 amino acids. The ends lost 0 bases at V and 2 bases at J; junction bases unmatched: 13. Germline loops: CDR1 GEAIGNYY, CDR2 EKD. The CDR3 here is CACDTVSRTGGYYTWDTRQMFF. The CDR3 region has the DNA TGTGCCTGTGACACCGTATCCCGTACTGGGGGATACTACACCTGGGACACCCGACAGATGTTTTTC.

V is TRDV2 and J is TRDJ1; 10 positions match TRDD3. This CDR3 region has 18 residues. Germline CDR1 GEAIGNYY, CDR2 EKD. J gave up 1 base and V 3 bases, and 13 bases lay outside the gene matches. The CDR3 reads CACDPIPQLGDFTDKLIF. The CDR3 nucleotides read TGTGCCTGTGACCCTATCCCCCAACTGGGGGATTTCACCGATAAACTCATCTTT.

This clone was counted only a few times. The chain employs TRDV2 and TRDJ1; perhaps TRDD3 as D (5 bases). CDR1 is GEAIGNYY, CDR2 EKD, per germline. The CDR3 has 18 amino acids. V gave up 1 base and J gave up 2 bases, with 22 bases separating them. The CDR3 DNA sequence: TGTGCCTGTGACACAATCGGCAACCACCCGGGGGCAACCGATAAACTCATCTTT. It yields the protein CACDTIGNHPGATDKLIF.

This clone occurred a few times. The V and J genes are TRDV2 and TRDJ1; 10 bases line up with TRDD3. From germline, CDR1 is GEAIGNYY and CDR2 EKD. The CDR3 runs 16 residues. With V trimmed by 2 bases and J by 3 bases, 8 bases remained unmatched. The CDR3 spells CACDMLMGDTSDKLIF. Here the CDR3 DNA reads TGTGCCTGTGACATGCTAATGGGGGATACATCCGATAAACTCATCTTT.

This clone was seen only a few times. CDR3 sequence (DNA): TGTGCCTGTGACAGCCTTCCTACCACGGGGGCTCGCCGGTACACCGATAAACTCATCTTT. Its protein is CACDSLPTTGARRYTDKLIF. The chain is built from TRDV2 and TRDJ1; 9 bases agree with TRDD2. Germline values: CDR1 GEAIGNYY, CDR2 EKD. The CDR3 is 20 amino acids. J was trimmed by 0 bases and V by 2 bases; bases with no gene match: 18.